Here is one T cell receptor beta chain with its context. This sample is part of a study of technical replicates of blood from a handful of donors. The V segment lost 6 bases and the J segment 8 bases; nucleotides outside the gene matches: 10. Germline lookup yields CDR1 MDHEN and CDR2 SYDVKM. This CDR3 is built from 15 residues. The assay was immunoSEQ multiplex PCR, and TCRdb's table has in-frame clones only and misses some. The sample contains approximately 100,000 clones, over 95% of which appear only once. The material sequenced was T cells isolated from PBMCs. This clonotype was obtained from a human donor in good health. The rearrangement uses TRBV28 and TRBJ1-4; 9 nucleotides line up with TRBD1. CDR3 loop: CASRPGQGIWEKLFF. CDR3 DNA sequence: TGTGCCAGCAGACCCGGACAGGGGATATGGGAAAAACTGTTTTTT.